This T cell receptor (beta chain) was sequenced for a study of cytomegalovirus exposure and HLA in healthy donors. Overall study context: Earlier sequencing of some 190 million T cells yielded 95 million to 120 million unique TCR beta sequences.

In the case of this clone: Its antigen is unknown.

Study findings and constraints: A few of the chains that were CMV-associated were confirmed in vitro to be specific for CMV antigens.

This PCR relied on a set of 60 Vbeta primers and 13 Jbeta primers. Libraries were prepared by immunoSEQ multiplex PCR; TCRdb keeps only in-frame clonotypes and omits some of them. The table lists about 190,000 clones, roughly 81% of them singletons. The sequencing sample was made of PBMCs. The TCR was taken from a young woman in good health and CMV-seropositive.

CDR3 loop: CASSPRSWGQGLNTEAFF. The CDR3 DNA reads as TGTGCCAGCAGTCCCCGATCTTGGGGACAGGGGCTGAACACTGAAGCTTTCTTT. The rearrangement uses TRBV27 and TRBJ1-1, with 10 nucleotides matching TRBD1. CDR1 is MNHEY and CDR2 is SMNVEV in the germline V gene (reference sequence). The V and J ends lost 5 bases and 0 bases, in that order; junction bases with no gene match: 12. The CDR3 extends over 18 amino acids.